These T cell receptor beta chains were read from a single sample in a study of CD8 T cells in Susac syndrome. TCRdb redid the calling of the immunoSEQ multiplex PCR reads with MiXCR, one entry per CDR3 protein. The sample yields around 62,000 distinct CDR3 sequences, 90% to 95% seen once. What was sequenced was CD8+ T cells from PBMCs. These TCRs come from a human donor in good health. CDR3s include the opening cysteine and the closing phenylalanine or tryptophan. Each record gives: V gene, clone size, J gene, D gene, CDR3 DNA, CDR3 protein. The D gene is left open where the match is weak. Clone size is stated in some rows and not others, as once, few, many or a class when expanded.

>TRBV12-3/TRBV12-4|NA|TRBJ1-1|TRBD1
TGTGCCAGCAGGTTGGACAGGGGGGATAGTGAAGCTTTCTTT
CASRLDRGDSEAFF
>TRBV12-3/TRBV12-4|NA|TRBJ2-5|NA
TGTGCCAGCAGTTTTCCAAGGGGGGCTACGCAAGAGACCCAGTACTTC
CASSFPRGATQETQYF
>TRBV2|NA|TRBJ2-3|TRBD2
TGTGCCAGCAGTGAGGGAGCGGGGGGCACCACAGATACGCAGTATTTT
CASSEGAGGTTDTQYF
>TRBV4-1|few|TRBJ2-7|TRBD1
TGCGCCAGCAGCCCAACCTCAGGGGGCGTCTACGAGCAGTACTTC
CASSPTSGGVYEQYF
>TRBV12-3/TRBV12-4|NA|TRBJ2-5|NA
TGTGCCAGCAGTGCCGACGGAGAAGAGACCCAGTACTTC
CASSADGEETQYF
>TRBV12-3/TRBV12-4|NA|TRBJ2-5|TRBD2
TGTGCCAGCAGAACACTAGCGGGGGGAATAACGGAGACCCAGTACTTC
CASRTLAGGITETQYF
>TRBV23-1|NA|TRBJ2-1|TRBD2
TGCGCCAGCAGTCAATTGATCACTAGCGGGGGGGACGATGAGCAGTTCTTC
CASSQLITSGGDDEQFF
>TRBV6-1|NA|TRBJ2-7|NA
TGTGCCAGCAGTCCCCGGGACACGACCTACGAGCAGTACTTC
CASSPRDTTYEQYF
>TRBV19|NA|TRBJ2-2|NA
TGTGCCAGTAGTATGGACAGGGAGGGCACCGGGGAGCTGTTTTTT
CASSMDREGTGELFF
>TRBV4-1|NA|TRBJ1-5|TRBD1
TGCGCCAGCAGCCAAACACAGGGGGCAGGTCAGCCCCAGCATTTT
CASSQTQGAGQPQHF
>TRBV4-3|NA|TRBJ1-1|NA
TGCGCCAGCAGCCAATCTGGCGGGGGGAACACTGAAGCTTTCTTT
CASSQSGGGNTEAFF
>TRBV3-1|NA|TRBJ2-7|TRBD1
TGTGCCAGCAGCCAACTACTACCACGGGACAGGGGCTACGAGCAGTACTTC
CASSQLLPRDRGYEQYF
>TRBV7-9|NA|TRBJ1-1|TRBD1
TGTGCCAGCAGCCCCCCCGGGACAGGGGAGGCTGAAGCCTTCTTT
CASSPPGTGEAEAFF
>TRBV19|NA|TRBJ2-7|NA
TGTGCCAGTAGTGTTACCGGGACCGCAAGCTACGAGCAGTACTTC
CASSVTGTASYEQYF
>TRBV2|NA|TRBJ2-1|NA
TGTGCCAGCAGTCCAGGGGAAAATGAGCAGTTCTTC
CASSPGENEQFF
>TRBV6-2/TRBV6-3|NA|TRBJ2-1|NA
TGTGCCAGCAGCACTAGTACCTACAATGAGCAGTTCTTC
CASSTSTYNEQFF
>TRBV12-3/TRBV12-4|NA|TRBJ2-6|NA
TGTGCCAGCGGGACATCTTCTGGGGCCAACGTCCTGACTTTC
CASGTSSGANVLTF
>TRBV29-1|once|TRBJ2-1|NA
TGCAGCGTTCTCGGTAGTTTGAATGAGCAGTTCTTC
CSVLGSLNEQFF
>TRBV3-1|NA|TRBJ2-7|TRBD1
TGTGCCAGCAGCCAACCGACTCAGGGGGTTAAATTAGGTGGCGAGCAGTACTTC
CASSQPTQGVKLGGEQYF
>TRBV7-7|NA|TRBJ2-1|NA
TGTGCCAGCAGTTCAACGGAGCCGGGACCGTTTTACAATGAGCAGTTCTTC
CASSSTEPGPFYNEQFF
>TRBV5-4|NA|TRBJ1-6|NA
TGTGCCAGCAGCTTGGAGGGGGGGATCTATAATTCACCCCTCCACTTT
CASSLEGGIYNSPLHF
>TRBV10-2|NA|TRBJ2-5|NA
TGCGCCAGCAGTGACCAGACAGAGCTGTACCAAGAGACCCAGTACTTC
CASSDQTELYQETQYF
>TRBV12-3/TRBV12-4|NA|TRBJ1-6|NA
TGTGCCAGCAGCCTGGGACCTCCGGAAATGGCACCCCTCCACTTT
CASSLGPPEMAPLHF
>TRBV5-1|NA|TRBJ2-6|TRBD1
TGCGCCAGCAGCTTGGGAATCGGGACAGAAATCTCTGGGGCCAACGTCCTGACTTTC
CASSLGIGTEISGANVLTF
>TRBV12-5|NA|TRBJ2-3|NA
TGTGCTAGCACCCCGGGGTATCGGGGGGCCGCAGATACGCAGTATTTT
CASTPGYRGAADTQYF
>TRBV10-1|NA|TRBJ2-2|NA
TGCGCCAGCACCTCGACAGTCCCCGGGGAGCTGTTTTTT
CASTSTVPGELFF
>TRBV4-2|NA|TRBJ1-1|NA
TGTGCCAGCAGCCAAGATTGGGGGGACTGGACTGAAGCTTTCTTT
CASSQDWGDWTEAFF
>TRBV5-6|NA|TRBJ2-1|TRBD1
TGTGCCAGCAGCCCGGAACCCGGGACAGGGGGCAATGAGCAGTTCTTC
CASSPEPGTGGNEQFF
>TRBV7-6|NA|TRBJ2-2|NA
TGTGCCAGCAGCGCTATGTCCGGGGGGAACACCGGGGAGCTGTTTTTT
CASSAMSGGNTGELFF
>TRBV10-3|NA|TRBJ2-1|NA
TGTGCCATCAGTCCATCAAACAATGAGCAGTTCTTC
CAISPSNNEQFF
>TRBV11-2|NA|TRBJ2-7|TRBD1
TGTGCCAGCAGCTGGGACAGGGACGAGCAGTACTTC
CASSWDRDEQYF
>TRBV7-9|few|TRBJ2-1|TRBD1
TGTGCCAGCAGCGCGCAGTCAGGGGGCGAGGGTGAGCAGTTCTTC
CASSAQSGGEGEQFF
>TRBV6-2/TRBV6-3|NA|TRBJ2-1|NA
TGTGCCAGCAGCCCTGACATTTACCGGGAGTTCTTC
CASSPDIYREFF
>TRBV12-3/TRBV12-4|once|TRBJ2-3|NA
TGTGCCAGCAGCAATCCCTGGGGGAAGAGCACAGATACGCAGTATTTT
CASSNPWGKSTDTQYF
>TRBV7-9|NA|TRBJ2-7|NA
TGTGCCAGCAGACCAAGCGCCTCCTACGAGCAGTACTTC
CASRPSASYEQYF
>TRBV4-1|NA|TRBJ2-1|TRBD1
TGCGCCAGCAGCCAAGATCTAGGGACAGGGAATGAGCAGTTCTTC
CASSQDLGTGNEQFF
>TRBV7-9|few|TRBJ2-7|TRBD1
TGTGCCAGCAGCCCCGGACAGGGGAGTCCCTACGAGCAGTACTTC
CASSPGQGSPYEQYF
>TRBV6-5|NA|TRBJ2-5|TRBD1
TGTGCCAGCAGTGCAGGGGGCATCACGGCCCAGTACTTC
CASSAGGITAQYF
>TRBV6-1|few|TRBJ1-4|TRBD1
TGTGCCAGCAGCCTACGACAGGGCGGTGAAAAACTGTTTTTT
CASSLRQGGEKLFF
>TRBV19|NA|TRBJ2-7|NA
TGTGCCAGTAGTACGGGCCGGAGTTACGAGCAGTACTTC
CASSTGRSYEQYF
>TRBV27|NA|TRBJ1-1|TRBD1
TGTGCCAGCAGTTTAGATCAGGGGGCGTACACTGAAGCTTTCTTT
CASSLDQGAYTEAFF
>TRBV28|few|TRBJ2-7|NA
TGTGCCAGCAGTTTAACCGGTGGTTCCTACGAGCAGTACTTC
CASSLTGGSYEQYF
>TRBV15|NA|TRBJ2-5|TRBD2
TGTGCCACCAGCAGTCCGGGGAAGGCGGGGGGCGTACCCCAAGAGACCCAGTACTTC
CATSSPGKAGGVPQETQYF
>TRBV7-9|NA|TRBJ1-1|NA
TGTGCCAGCAGCTCTACGGAAGAGGGGAACACTGAAGCTTTCTTT
CASSSTEEGNTEAFF
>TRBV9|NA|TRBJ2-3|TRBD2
TGTGCCAGCAGCGTAACTAGCGGGGGATACACAGATACGCAGTATTTT
CASSVTSGGYTDTQYF
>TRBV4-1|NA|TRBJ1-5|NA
TGCGCCAGCAGCGAGGAGACAGTCAATCAGCCCCAGCATTTT
CASSEETVNQPQHF
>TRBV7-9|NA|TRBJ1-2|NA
TGTGCCAGCAGCTGGGCAGGGAATGAGGGCTACACCTTC
CASSWAGNEGYTF
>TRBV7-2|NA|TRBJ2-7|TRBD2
TGTGCCAGCAGCTTGAGGGGGTTAGCGGGGGACGAGCAGTACTTC
CASSLRGLAGDEQYF
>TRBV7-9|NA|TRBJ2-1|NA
TGTGCCAGCATCCCTTGGAGGGGGGGCCAGTACAATGAGCAGTTCTTC
CASIPWRGGQYNEQFF
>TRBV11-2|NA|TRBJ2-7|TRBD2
TGTGCCAGCAGCTTAGGTAGCGGGGGATCCTACGAGCAGTACTTC
CASSLGSGGSYEQYF
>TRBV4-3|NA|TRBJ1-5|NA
TGCGCCAGCAGCCAAGATTTTGGCAATCAGCCCCAGCATTTT
CASSQDFGNQPQHF
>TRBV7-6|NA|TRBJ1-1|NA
TGTGCCAGCAGCCCATACAGGGCCATGAACACTGAAGCTTTCTTT
CASSPYRAMNTEAFF
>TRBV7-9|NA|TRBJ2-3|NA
TGTGCCAGCAGCTTAGAACTTGCCACAGATACGCAGTATTTT
CASSLELATDTQYF